This TCR beta chain was obtained from a study of Ad26.COV2.S vaccination and SARS-CoV-2 variants. This clone was seen a single time. The data were produced by immunoSEQ multiplex PCR, yet TCRdb's version contains in-frame clones alone and is incomplete. The repertoire consists of about 320,000 clones, with 85% occurring once and the leading ten covering approximately 2.2%. Sample treatment: roughly 18 received Ad26.COV2.S at low or high dose, single or two shots; about 5 received placebo; per-sample allocation not given. It was on day 63 after the first vaccine or placebo injection that samples were taken. Ad26 vector vaccine expressed Wuhan-strain SARS-CoV-2 spike. The V end was cut by 2 bases, the J end by 7 bases, with 15 bases between. Germline CDR1 reads MGHRA; CDR2 reads YSYEKL. This CDR3 has 15 amino acids.

The chain combines TRBV4-1 with TRBJ1-5; tentatively, D is TRBD1 (5 bases). Sequenced here: peripheral blood, sampled in a trial of Ad26.COV2.S vaccine versus placebo. The clonotype originates from a person between 18 and 59 years old who received the Ad26.COV2.S COVID-19 vaccine or a placebo. CDR3 bases: TGCGCCAGCAGCCAAAGCACAGGAGGAGGGCAGCCCCAGCATTTT. Its protein product is CASSQSTGGGQPQHF.